Each of the 30 T cell receptor beta chains below was sequenced from the same sample in a study of response to subunit inactivated influenza vaccine. In TCRdb, the RT-PCR reads were re-called with MiXCR into one record per CDR3 protein. The table includes 700,000 to 800,000 distinct CDR3 sequences, around 20% detected once. Specimen: PBMCs from blood, collected 4 to 6 days after vaccination. These TCRs come from a man aged 50 to 60 who received an inactivated influenza vaccine.

This clonotype was seen a few times. The genes are TRBV24-1 and TRBJ2-1; tentatively, D is TRBD1 (6 bases). Germline loops: CDR1 KGHDR, CDR2 SFDVKD. CDR3 length: 18 amino acids. V shed 3 bases and J shed 0 bases, with 17 bases lying between them. CDR3 sequence reads: CATSDPQDSSSSYNEQFF. The DNA for the CDR3 is TGTGCCACCAGTGATCCCCAGGACAGTTCCAGCTCCTACAATGAGCAGTTCTTC.

This clonotype was counted between two and nine times. The chain recombines TRBV9 with TRBJ1-1; 8 nucleotides agree with TRBD1. The CDR3 has 16 residues. The J segment lost 0 bases and the V segment lost 4 bases, leaving 8 bases of the junction unmatched. CDR1 is SGDLS and CDR2 is YYNGEE in the germline V gene. In nucleotides, the CDR3 is TGTGCCAGCAGCTCCAGACAGGGGAGTTTGAACACTGAAGCTTTCTTT. Its translation: CASSSRQGSLNTEAFF.

This clonotype was found many times. This chain joins TRBV20-1 and TRBJ2-1; 9 bases are a match to TRBD1. The J segment lost 9 bases and the V segment lost 6 bases, leaving 9 bases of the junction unmatched. CDR1 is DFQATT and CDR2 is SNEGSKA in the germline V gene (reference sequence). The CDR3 contains 13 residues. This chain's CDR3 is CSADTGTGIEQFF. The CDR3 bases are TGCAGTGCCGACACCGGGACAGGGATTGAGCAGTTCTTC.

This clonotype was detected once. The V gene is TRBV12-3 or TRBV12-4, the J gene TRBJ2-1; D gene unclear. CDR3 length: 14 residues. Trimming left V 6 bases short and J 8 bases short, with 17 bases between. Here the CDR3 reads CASSSPTVIDEQFF. As DNA, the CDR3 is TGTGCCAGCAGCTCCCCGACGGTTATAGATGAGCAGTTCTTC.

In this sample, this clonotype turned up many times. The chain links TRBV4-1 to TRBJ1-3; D is undetermined. Germline assignment: CDR1 MGHRA and CDR2 YSYEKL. The V end lost 4 bases, the J end lost 0 bases, and 10 bases lay between the germline ends. The CDR3 is 15 amino acids. The CDR3 is CASSLTVDSGNTIYF. CDR3 coding DNA: TGCGCCAGCAGCCTAACCGTGGACTCTGGAAACACCATATATTTT.

The table lists this clonotype with a few counts. The chain joins TRBV6-6 to TRBJ2-7, with no clear D. V was cut by 7 bases and J by 4 bases, with 14 bases left in between. CDR3 length: 13 amino acids. CDR1 is MNHNY, CDR2 SVGAGI, per germline (reference sequence). This chain's CDR3 is CASTEGQSYEQYF. The CDR3 DNA is TGTGCCAGCACCGAAGGGCAGTCATACGAGCAGTACTTC.

This clonotype was recorded at least ten times. The V and J genes are TRBV29-1 and TRBJ2-2, with no clear D. V shed 5 bases and J shed 3 bases, with 7 bases lying between them. The germline CDR1 and CDR2 sequences are SQVTM and ANQGSEA. This CDR3 has 12 amino acids. The chain's CDR3 is CSVMWYTGELFF. For the CDR3, the DNA is TGCAGCGTTATGTGGTACACCGGGGAGCTGTTTTTT.

This clonotype has a handful of counts. CDR3 in DNA: TGCAGTGCAAGGGGGCGGGCGTTTCAAGAGACCCAGTACTTC. Its protein product is CSARGRAFQETQYF. This chain connects TRBV20-1 to TRBJ2-5; 7 bases align to TRBD1. J gave up 2 bases and V 6 bases, and 9 bases lay outside the gene matches. This CDR3 is 14 amino acids long. From germline, CDR1 is DFQATT and CDR2 SNEGSKA (reference sequence).

The genes are TRBV12-3 or TRBV12-4 and TRBJ2-2; D unclear. Trimming stripped 5 bases from V and 6 bases from J, with 13 bases between. The CDR3 totals 14 residues. CDR3 in DNA: TGTGCCAGCAGTGAGGTCCCGGGCGCCGGGGAGCTGTTTTTT. Its protein is CASSEVPGAGELFF.

This clonotype appeared a few times. The rearrangement joins TRBV2 to TRBJ2-1; a possible D gene is TRBD1 (6 bases). V was trimmed by 1 base and J by 14 bases, leaving 15 bases between them. This CDR3 spans 13 amino acids. Germline CDR1 SNHLY, CDR2 FYNNEI. CDR3 amino acids: CASSEGTVLGKFF. DNA of the CDR3: TGTGCCAGCAGTGAAGGGACAGTACTGGGGAAGTTCTTC.

This clonotype was seen more than once but under ten times. This chain links TRBV12-3 or TRBV12-4 with TRBJ1-2; 8 bases line up with TRBD1. The CDR3 is 15 amino acids. The junction had 10 bases not matched to a gene; V was cut back by 6 bases and J by 4 bases. The CDR3 reads CASSRGGTGSYGYTF. The CDR3 nucleotides read TGTGCCAGCAGCCGGGGGGGGACAGGTTCCTATGGCTACACCTTC.

The V call is TRBV13, the J call TRBJ2-3, with 12 bases that match TRBD2. Germline V gene lookup returns CDR1 PRHDT and CDR2 FYEKMQ (reference sequence). CDR3 length: 17 amino acids. Trimming removed 1 base from V and 2 bases from J; junction bases left unmatched: 4. The CDR3 DNA reads as TGTGCCAGCAGCTTAGCCCGACTAGCGGGGGACACAGATACGCAGTATTTT. Translating it yields CASSLARLAGDTDTQYF. Full variable domain (missing parts from reference TRBV13 and TRBJ2-3): AAGVIQSPRHLIKEKRETATLKCYPIPRHDTVYWYQQGPGQDPQFLISFYEKMQSDKGSIPDRFSAQQFSDYHSELNMSSLELGDSALYFCASSLARLAGDTDTQYFGPGTRLTVL.

This clonotype was seen a few times. The J gene is TRBJ2-1, the V gene TRBV27; no reliable D call. CDR3 length: 14 residues. Germline CDR1 MNHEY, CDR2 SMNVEV (reference sequence). V was cut by 4 bases and J by 3 bases, with 10 bases left in between. The DNA for the CDR3 is TGTGCCAGCAGTTCAACTTTCTACTACAATGAGCAGTTCTTC. Translating gives CASSSTFYYNEQFF.

This clonotype was observed a handful of times. The rearrangement links TRBV15 to TRBJ2-7; 9 nucleotides agree with TRBD2. The CDR3 consists of 17 residues. V lost 1 base to trimming and J lost 2 bases; unmatched junction nucleotides: 9. Germline CDR1 LNHNV, CDR2 YYDKDF (reference sequence). This chain's CDR3 is CATSRGSGGDTTYEQYF. In DNA form, the CDR3 reads TGTGCCACCAGCAGAGGTAGCGGGGGTGACACTACCTACGAGCAGTACTTC.

The chain couples TRBV4-2 to TRBJ1-4, with no clear D. The V gene's germline CDR1 is LGHNA and CDR2 YNFKEQ. Trimming left V 4 bases short and J 7 bases short, with 10 bases between. The CDR3 length is 13 residues. The CDR3 nucleotides are TGTGCCAGCAGCCGGGTCTCGAGTGAAAAACTGTTTTTT. This translates into CASSRVSSEKLFF.

Many counts were recorded for this clonotype. This chain joins TRBV4-1 and TRBJ1-2; 8 bases map to TRBD1. Looked up from germline, CDR1 is MGHRA and CDR2 is YSYEKL. V dropped 3 bases and J dropped 4; count of bases not matched to a gene: 4. The CDR3 runs 14 residues. CDR3 nucleotide sequence: TGCGCCAGCAGCCACCACGACAGGGGCTATGGCTACACCTTC. Protein product: CASSHHDRGYGYTF.

This clonotype was recorded a few times. The chain combines TRBV10-3 with TRBJ1-5, with D tentatively TRBD1 (5 bases). CDR1 is ENHRY and CDR2 is SYGVKD in the germline V gene. The CDR3 totals 16 residues. Trimming left V 5 bases short and J 6 bases short, with 20 bases between. The CDR3 region is CAISPSREGPGQPQHF. The CDR3 DNA reads as TGTGCCATCAGTCCCTCGAGGGAGGGGCCAGGTCAGCCCCAGCATTTT.

The chain employs TRBV6-5 and TRBJ2-5; the match to TRBD1 covers 7 bases. The germline gives CDR1 MNHEY, CDR2 SVGAGI. This CDR3 contains 16 residues. V trimming: 0 bases; J trimming: 3 bases; junction bases outside the gene matches: 7. The CDR3 loop reads CASSYSGTAAKETQYF. The CDR3 DNA reads TGTGCCAGCAGTTACTCCGGGACAGCCGCGAAAGAGACCCAGTACTTC.

The gene calls are TRBV11-2 and TRBJ2-1; 11 bases fit TRBD2. This CDR3 contains 15 residues. Looked up from germline, CDR1 is SGHAT and CDR2 is FQNNGV. J gave up 7 bases and V 3 bases, and 5 bases lay outside the gene matches. CDR3 amino acids: CASSFLAGGRNEQFF. In DNA, the CDR3 is TGTGCCAGCAGCTTCTTAGCGGGGGGGCGGAATGAGCAGTTCTTC.

The chain carries TRBV20-1 and TRBJ2-3, with 8 positions matching TRBD1. The CDR3 sequence is 15 residues long. Trimming removed 0 bases from V and 3 bases from J; junction bases left unmatched: 5. Germline CDR1 reads DFQATT; CDR2 reads SNEGSKA (reference sequence). DNA for the CDR3: TGCAGTGCTAGAGATTATCAGGGGGCAACAGATACGCAGTATTTT. This translates into CSARDYQGATDTQYF.

This clonotype was picked up many times. The chain employs TRBV7-8 and TRBJ2-3; unclear D gene. The germline V gene has CDR1 SGHVS and CDR2 FQNEAQ. V shed 4 bases and J shed 2 bases, with 13 bases lying between them. The CDR3 contains 15 residues. CDR3 DNA sequence: TGTGCCAGCAGCTCGTGGACGGTAGTCACAGATACGCAGTATTTT. This sequence encodes CASSSWTVVTDTQYF.

The chain links TRBV7-2 to TRBJ1-1; possible D gene TRBD1, 5 bases. The CDR3 is 13 amino acids. CDR1 SGHTA and CDR2 FQGNSA come from the germline V gene. Trimming cost V 1 base and J 9 bases, with 12 bases left between them. The CDR3 spells CASSLGQGGKAFF. The CDR3 nucleotides read TGTGCCAGCAGCTTAGGGCAGGGTGGGAAAGCTTTCTTT.

This sequence joins TRBV6-1 and TRBJ1-5; 8 bases match TRBD1. The trim removed 6 bases at V and 0 bases at J, leaving 16 bases unmatched. Germline loops: CDR1 MNHNS, CDR2 SASEGT. The CDR3 runs 19 residues. DNA of the CDR3: TGTGCCAGCAGCCCCAGGGGGCCCGGGACAGACTATAGCAATCAGCCCCAGCATTTT. The encoded protein is CASSPRGPGTDYSNQPQHF.

V gene TRBV20-1 combines with J gene TRBJ2-3, with 10 bases matching TRBD1. Germline lookup yields CDR1 DFQATT and CDR2 SNEGSKA (reference sequence). The CDR3 extends over 17 amino acids. V trimming: 4 bases; J trimming: 2 bases; junction bases outside the gene matches: 12. DNA of the CDR3: TGCAGTGCTACCGTAATTTTGGGACAGGGGAACACAGATACGCAGTATTTT. It specifies CSATVILGQGNTDTQYF.

This clonotype was seen at least ten times. This sequence joins TRBV4-2 and TRBJ2-2, with 9 nucleotides matching TRBD1. The CDR3 length is 15 residues. Trimming removed 4 bases from V and 3 bases from J; junction bases left unmatched: 3. From germline, CDR1 is LGHNA and CDR2 YNFKEQ. CDR3 in amino acids: CASSLRDRDTGELFF. The DNA of the CDR3 is TGTGCCAGCAGCCTCCGGGACAGGGACACCGGGGAGCTGTTTTTT.

This clonotype was recorded at least ten times. The rearrangement links TRBV12-3 or TRBV12-4 to TRBJ2-3; 8 nucleotides line up with TRBD1. After removal of 4 bases from V and 6 bases from J, the junction contained 15 bases not matched to a gene. The CDR3 has 17 amino acids. For the CDR3, the DNA is TGTGCCAGCAGTTCCACGCAGGGGGCGCGAGGGACGGATACGCAGTATTTT. Protein product: CASSSTQGARGTDTQYF.

This clonotype was observed a handful of times. V gene TRBV5-1 combines with J gene TRBJ2-5, with D unresolved. Trimming took off 0 bases at V and 5 bases at J, with 11 bases between the two ends. The CDR3 has 14 amino acids. Germline V gene lookup returns CDR1 SGHRS and CDR2 YFSETQ. This CDR3 reads CASSLGVTQETQYF. CDR3 in DNA: TGCGCCAGCAGCTTGGGGGTGACCCAGGAGACCCAGTACTTC.

The chain has TRBV5-1 and TRBJ2-3; D possibly corresponds to TRBD2 (6 bases). The CDR3 has 14 amino acids. Germline V gene sequence: CDR1 SGHRS, CDR2 YFSETQ. Trimming took off 5 bases at V and 5 bases at J, with 15 bases between the two ends. The CDR3 DNA follows: TGCGCCAGCAGATTTGGACTACGGGGAGATACGCAGTATTTT. Translation: CASRFGLRGDTQYF.

The CDR3 loop reads CASSQDSPLEQFF. CDR3 bases: TGCGCCAGCAGCCAGGACTCCCCCCTTGAGCAGTTCTTC. The chain couples TRBV4-3 to TRBJ2-1, with D maybe TRBD2 (5 bases). The CDR3 has 13 residues. Germline CDR1 is LGHNA and CDR2 is YSLEER. V was trimmed by 3 bases and J by 9 bases, leaving 12 bases between them.

This clonotype was detected only a few times. The V gene is TRBV27, the J gene TRBJ2-1, with D perhaps TRBD1 (6 bases). V lost 7 bases and J lost 2, with 18 bases in between. CDR1 MNHEY and CDR2 SMNVEV come from the germline V gene (reference sequence). CDR3 length equals 16 residues. The CDR3 here is CASTDRHERTYNEQFF. CDR3 in DNA: TGTGCCAGCACTGACAGGCACGAGAGAACCTACAATGAGCAGTTCTTC.